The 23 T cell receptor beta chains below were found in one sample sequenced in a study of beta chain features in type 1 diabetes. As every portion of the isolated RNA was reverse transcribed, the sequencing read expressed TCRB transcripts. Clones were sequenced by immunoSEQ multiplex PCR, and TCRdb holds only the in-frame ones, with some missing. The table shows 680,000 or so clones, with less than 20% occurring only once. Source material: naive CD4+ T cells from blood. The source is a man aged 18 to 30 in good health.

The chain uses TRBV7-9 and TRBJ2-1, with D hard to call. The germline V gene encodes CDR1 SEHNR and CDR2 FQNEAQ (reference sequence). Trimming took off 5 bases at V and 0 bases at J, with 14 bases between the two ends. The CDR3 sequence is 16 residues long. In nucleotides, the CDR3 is TGTGCCAGCAGCACCCAATACAGTAGCTCCTACAATGAGCAGTTCTTC. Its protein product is CASSTQYSSSYNEQFF. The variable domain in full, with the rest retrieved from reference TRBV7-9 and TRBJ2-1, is DTGVSQNPRHKITKRGQNVTFRCDPISEHNRLYWYRQTLGQGPEFLTYFQNEAQLEKSRLLSDRFSAERPKGSFSTLEIQRTEQGDSAMYLCASSTQYSSSYNEQFFGPGTRLTVL.

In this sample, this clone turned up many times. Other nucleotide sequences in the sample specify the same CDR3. The CDR3 loop is CAISMGTDTQYF. As DNA, the CDR3 is TGTGCCATCTCAATGGGCACAGATACGCAGTATTTT. The rearrangement joins TRBV10-3 to TRBJ2-3; D is unclear. The CDR3 spans 12 residues. Germline V gene sequence: CDR1 ENHRY, CDR2 SYGVKD. The germline V and J ends were trimmed by 8 bases and 1 base, with 7 bases remaining between them.

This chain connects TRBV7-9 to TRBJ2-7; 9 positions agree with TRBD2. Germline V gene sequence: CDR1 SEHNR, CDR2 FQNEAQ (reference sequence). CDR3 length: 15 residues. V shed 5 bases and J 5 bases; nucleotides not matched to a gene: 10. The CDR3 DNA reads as TGTGCCAGCAGCCCCCGGCGTAGCGGGAGCGACGAGCAGTACTTC. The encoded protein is CASSPRRSGSDEQYF.

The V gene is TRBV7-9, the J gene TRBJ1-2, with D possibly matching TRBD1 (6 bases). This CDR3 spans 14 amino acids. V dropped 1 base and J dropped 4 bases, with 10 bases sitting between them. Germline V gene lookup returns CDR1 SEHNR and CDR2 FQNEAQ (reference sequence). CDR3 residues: CASSLDRVVYGYTF. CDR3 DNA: TGTGCCAGCAGCTTAGACAGGGTAGTCTATGGCTACACCTTC.

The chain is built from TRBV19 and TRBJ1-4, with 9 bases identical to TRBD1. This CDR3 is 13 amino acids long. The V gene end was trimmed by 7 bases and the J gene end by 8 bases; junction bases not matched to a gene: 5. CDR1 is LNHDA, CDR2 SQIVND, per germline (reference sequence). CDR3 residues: CASKGQGKEKLFF. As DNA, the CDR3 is TGTGCCAGTAAAGGACAGGGGAAGGAAAAACTGTTTTTT.

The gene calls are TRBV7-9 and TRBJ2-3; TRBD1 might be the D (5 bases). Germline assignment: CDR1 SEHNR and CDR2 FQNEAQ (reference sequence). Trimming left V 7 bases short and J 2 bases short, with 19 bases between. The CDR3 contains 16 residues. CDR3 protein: CASNFGALPPTDTQYF. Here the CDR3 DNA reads TGTGCCAGCAACTTTGGGGCCCTACCCCCCACAGATACGCAGTATTTT. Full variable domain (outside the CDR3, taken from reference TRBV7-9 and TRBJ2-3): DTGVSQNPRHKITKRGQNVTFRCDPISEHNRLYWYRQTLGQGPEFLTYFQNEAQLEKSRLLSDRFSAERPKGSFSTLEIQRTEQGDSAMYLCASNFGALPPTDTQYFGPGTRLTVL.

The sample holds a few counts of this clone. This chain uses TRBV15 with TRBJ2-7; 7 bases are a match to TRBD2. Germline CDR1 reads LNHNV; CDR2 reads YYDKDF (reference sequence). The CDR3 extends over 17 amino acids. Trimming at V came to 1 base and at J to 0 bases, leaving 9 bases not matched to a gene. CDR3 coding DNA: TGTGCCACCAGCAGAGGAGGGCTAGCGGCTGCCTCCTACGAGCAGTACTTC. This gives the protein CATSRGGLAAASYEQYF.

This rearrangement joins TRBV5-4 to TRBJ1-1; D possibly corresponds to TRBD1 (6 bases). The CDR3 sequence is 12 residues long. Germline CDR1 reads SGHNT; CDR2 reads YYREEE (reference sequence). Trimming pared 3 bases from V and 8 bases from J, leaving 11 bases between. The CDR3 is CASSSPRGEAFF. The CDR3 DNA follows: TGTGCCAGCAGCTCGCCCAGGGGAGAAGCTTTCTTT.

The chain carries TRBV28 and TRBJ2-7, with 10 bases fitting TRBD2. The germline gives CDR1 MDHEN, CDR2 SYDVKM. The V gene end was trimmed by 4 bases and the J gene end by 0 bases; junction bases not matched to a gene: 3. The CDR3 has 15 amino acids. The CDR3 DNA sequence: TGTGCCAGCAGTTCAATAGCGGGGGGCTCCTACGAGCAGTACTTC. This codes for CASSSIAGGSYEQYF.

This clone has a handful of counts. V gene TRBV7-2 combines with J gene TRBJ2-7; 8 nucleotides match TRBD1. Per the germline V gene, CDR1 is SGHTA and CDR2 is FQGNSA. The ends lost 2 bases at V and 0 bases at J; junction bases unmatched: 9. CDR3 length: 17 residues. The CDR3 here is CASSLSPRGPLSYEQYF. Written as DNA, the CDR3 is TGTGCCAGCAGCTTAAGCCCCAGGGGGCCGCTCTCCTACGAGCAGTACTTC.

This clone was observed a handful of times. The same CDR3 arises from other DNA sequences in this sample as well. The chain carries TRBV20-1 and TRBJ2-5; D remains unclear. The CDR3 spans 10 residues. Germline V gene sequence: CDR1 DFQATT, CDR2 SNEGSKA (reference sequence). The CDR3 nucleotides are TGCAGCGCCTACCAAGAGACCCAGTACTTC. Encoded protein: CSAYQETQYF.

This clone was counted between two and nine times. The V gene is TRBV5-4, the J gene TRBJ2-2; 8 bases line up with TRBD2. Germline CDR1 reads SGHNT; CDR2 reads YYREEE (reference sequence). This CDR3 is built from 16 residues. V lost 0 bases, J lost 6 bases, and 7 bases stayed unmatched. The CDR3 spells CASSLAVASGSGELFF. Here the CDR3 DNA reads TGTGCCAGCAGCTTGGCCGTGGCTAGCGGGTCCGGGGAGCTGTTTTTT.

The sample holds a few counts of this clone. The CDR3 DNA sequence: TGTGCCAGCAGCTTCAGGGGATTAGGGACCGGGGAGCTGTTTTTT. Its translation: CASSFRGLGTGELFF. This chain links TRBV5-4 with TRBJ2-2; possibly TRBD1 for D (6 bases). CDR1 SGHNT and CDR2 YYREEE come from the germline V gene (reference sequence). Trimming shortened V by 2 bases and J by 5 bases, and 13 bases separated the two germline ends. The CDR3 spans 15 residues.

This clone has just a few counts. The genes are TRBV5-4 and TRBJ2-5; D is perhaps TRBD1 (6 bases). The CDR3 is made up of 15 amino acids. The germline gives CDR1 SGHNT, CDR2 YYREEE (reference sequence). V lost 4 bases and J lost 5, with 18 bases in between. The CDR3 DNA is TGTGCCAGCAGCCGGGGACAAACGACCACGGAGACCCAGTACTTC. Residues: CASSRGQTTTETQYF.

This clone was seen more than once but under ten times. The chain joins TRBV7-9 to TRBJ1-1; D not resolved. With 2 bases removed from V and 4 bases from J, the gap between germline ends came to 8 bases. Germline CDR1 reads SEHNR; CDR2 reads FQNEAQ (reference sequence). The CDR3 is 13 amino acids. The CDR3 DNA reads TGTGCCAGCAGCTTAATGTGGGGCACTGAAGCTTTCTTT. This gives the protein CASSLMWGTEAFF.

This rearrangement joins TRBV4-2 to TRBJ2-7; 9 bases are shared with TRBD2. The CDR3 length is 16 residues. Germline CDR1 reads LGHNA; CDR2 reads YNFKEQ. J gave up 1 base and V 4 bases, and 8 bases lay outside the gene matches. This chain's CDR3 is CASSPSSGDESYEQYF. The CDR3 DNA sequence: TGTGCCAGCAGCCCTTCTAGCGGGGACGAGTCCTACGAGCAGTACTTC.

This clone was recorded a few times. The chain's CDR3 is CASSRVAGTTEAFF. The DNA for the CDR3 is TGTGCCAGCAGCAGAGTGGCGGGGACTACTGAAGCTTTCTTT. The V call is TRBV13, the J call TRBJ1-1; a possible D gene is TRBD1 (5 bases). V gave up 5 bases and J gave up 5 bases, with 15 bases separating them. In germline, CDR1 is PRHDT, CDR2 FYEKMQ (reference sequence). The CDR3 consists of 14 residues.

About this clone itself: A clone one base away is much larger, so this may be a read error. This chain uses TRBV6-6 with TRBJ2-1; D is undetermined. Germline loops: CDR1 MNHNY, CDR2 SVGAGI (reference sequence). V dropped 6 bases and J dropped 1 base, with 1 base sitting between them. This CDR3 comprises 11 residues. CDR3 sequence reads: CASRSYNEQFF. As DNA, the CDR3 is TGTGCCAGCAGATCCTACAATGAGCAGTTCTTC.

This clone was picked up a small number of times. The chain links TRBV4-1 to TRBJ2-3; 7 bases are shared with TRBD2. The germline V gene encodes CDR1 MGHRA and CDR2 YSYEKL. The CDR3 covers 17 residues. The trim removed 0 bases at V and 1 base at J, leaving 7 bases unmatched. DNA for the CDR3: TGCGCCAGCAGCCAAGAGGGAGGGAGGGCCCGCACAGATACGCAGTATTTT. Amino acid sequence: CASSQEGGRARTDTQYF.

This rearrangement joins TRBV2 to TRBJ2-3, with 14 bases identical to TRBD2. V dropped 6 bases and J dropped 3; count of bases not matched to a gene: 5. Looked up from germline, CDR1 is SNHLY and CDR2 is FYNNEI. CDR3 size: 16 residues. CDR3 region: CASSGGTSGSTDTQYF. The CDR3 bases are TGTGCCAGCAGCGGGGGGACTAGCGGGAGTACAGATACGCAGTATTTT.

Written as DNA, the CDR3 is TGTGCCAGCAGTTTAGTTGGCAGGAGCTCCTACGAGCAGTACTTC. This translates into CASSLVGRSSYEQYF. The rearrangement uses TRBV28 and TRBJ2-7; D ambiguous. With 2 bases removed from V and 0 bases from J, the gap between germline ends came to 11 bases. CDR1 is MDHEN and CDR2 is SYDVKM in the germline V gene. The CDR3 runs 15 residues. Full variable domain (remainder filled in from reference TRBV28 and TRBJ2-7): DVKVTQSSRYLVKRTGEKVFLECVQDMDHENMFWYRQDPGLGLRLIYFSYDVKMKEKGDIPEGYSVSREKKERFSLILESASTNQTSMYLCASSLVGRSSYEQYFGPGTRLTVT.

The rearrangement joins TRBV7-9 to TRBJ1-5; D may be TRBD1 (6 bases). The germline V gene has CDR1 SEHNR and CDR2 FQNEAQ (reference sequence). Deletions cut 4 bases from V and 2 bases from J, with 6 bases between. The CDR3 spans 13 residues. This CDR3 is CASSSGGNQPQHF. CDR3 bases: TGTGCCAGCAGCTCAGGGGGCAATCAGCCCCAGCATTTT.

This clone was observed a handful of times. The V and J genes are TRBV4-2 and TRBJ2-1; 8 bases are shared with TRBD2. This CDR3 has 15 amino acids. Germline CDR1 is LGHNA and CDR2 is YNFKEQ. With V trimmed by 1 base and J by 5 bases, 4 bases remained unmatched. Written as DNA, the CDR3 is TGTGCCAGCAGCCAAGCTAGCGGGTGGCACAATGAGCAGTTCTTC. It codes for CASSQASGWHNEQFF.